These 11 T cell receptor beta chains were all obtained from the same sample, sequenced in a study of technical replicates of blood from a few donors. Sequenced by immunoSEQ multiplex PCR; TCRdb stores in-frame clones only, minus some. Here the sample spans about 73,000 clones, 85% to 95% being singletons. The source material was PBMCs. The receptors come from a human donor in good health. Some clones in this sample may be carry-over from other donors' samples.

This rearrangement joins TRBV5-1 to TRBJ2-7, with TRBD2 matching 11 bases. This CDR3 region has 14 residues. Germline loops: CDR1 SGHRS, CDR2 YFSETQ. V shed 5 bases and J 0 bases; nucleotides not matched to a gene: 1. The CDR3 sequence: CASRTSGSSYEQYF. CDR3 DNA sequence: TGCGCCAGCAGAACTAGCGGGAGCTCCTACGAGCAGTACTTC.

The chain joins TRBV7-2 to TRBJ2-2; 7 nucleotides agree with TRBD2. CDR1 SGHTA and CDR2 FQGNSA come from the germline V gene. CDR3 length equals 17 residues. The junction had 11 bases not matched to a gene; V was cut back by 2 bases and J by 5 bases. The CDR3 sequence is CASSLYGEGLGTGELFF. Written as DNA, the CDR3 is TGTGCCAGCAGCTTATACGGGGAGGGCCTGGGGACCGGGGAGCTGTTTTTT.

V is TRBV4-1 and J is TRBJ2-7, with TRBD1 identical over 11 bases. J was trimmed by 4 bases and V by 5 bases; bases with no gene match: 1. This CDR3 has 13 residues. Germline V gene data show CDR1 as MGHRA and CDR2 as YSYEKL. CDR3 sequence: CASSGTGGYEQYF. CDR3 coding DNA: TGCGCCAGCAGCGGGACAGGGGGGTACGAGCAGTACTTC.

The chain uses TRBV5-5 and TRBJ2-1, with D perhaps matching TRBD2 (5 bases). The V end lost 2 bases, the J end lost 5 bases, and 14 bases lay between the germline ends. The CDR3 length is 15 residues. Looked up from germline, CDR1 is SGHKS and CDR2 is YYEKEE (reference sequence). The CDR3 region has the DNA TGTGCCAGCAGCTTCGCCCGGACTGGGAACAATGAGCAGTTCTTC. It specifies CASSFARTGNNEQFF.

In this sample, this clone turned up once. This chain joins TRBV5-6 and TRBJ2-5; D perhaps matches TRBD2 (5 bases). Trimming removed 5 bases at V and 4 bases at J, with 24 bases between. The CDR3 runs 17 residues. CDR1 and CDR2 from the germline V gene are SGHDT and YYEEEE. CDR3 residues: CASSKALTARDRETQYF. The CDR3 DNA sequence: TGTGCCAGCAGTAAGGCACTTACAGCGAGGGATCGAGAGACCCAGTACTTC. Full variable domain (outside the CDR3, taken from reference TRBV5-6 and TRBJ2-5): DAGVTQSPTHLIKTRGQQVTLRCSPKSGHDTVSWYQQALGQGPQFIFQYYEEEERQRGNFPDRFSGHQFPNYSSELNVNALLLGDSALYLCASSKALTARDRETQYFGPGTRLLVL.

The chain couples TRBV6-5 to TRBJ2-2, with TRBD2 as a possible D gene (6 bases). Germline-derived CDR1 and CDR2 are MNHEY and SVGAGI. This CDR3 comprises 15 residues. The V end lost 4 bases, the J end lost 3 bases, and 12 bases lay between the germline ends. Written as DNA, the CDR3 is TGTGCCAGCAGTTCGAGGGACTGGCACACCGGGGAGCTGTTTTTT. This translates into CASSSRDWHTGELFF.

This rearrangement joins TRBV6-5 to TRBJ1-1; tentative D call: TRBD1 (6 bases). The germline V and J ends were trimmed by 5 bases and 6 bases, with 13 bases remaining between them. Germline lookup yields CDR1 MNHEY and CDR2 SVGAGI. CDR3 length: 13 amino acids. CDR3 amino acids: CASSPEWTAEAFF. The CDR3 DNA sequence: TGTGCCAGCAGTCCAGAGTGGACAGCTGAAGCTTTCTTT.

Written as DNA, the CDR3 is TGTGCCATCAGGAAGGGACTAGACAACAATGAGCAGTTCTTC. Amino acids: CAIRKGLDNNEQFF. The J gene is TRBJ2-1, the V gene TRBV10-3; 8 nucleotides align to TRBD2. The CDR3 sequence is 14 residues long. Germline lookup yields CDR1 ENHRY and CDR2 SYGVKD. Germline trimming cut 6 bases from V and 5 bases from J; bases unmatched to any gene: 6.

This clone was observed once. The chain employs TRBV6-1 and TRBJ1-3, with D unresolved. The CDR3 covers 17 residues. The V gene's germline CDR1 is MNHNS and CDR2 SASEGT. Trimming took 2 bases from V and 3 from J, leaving 17 bases between them. Written as DNA, the CDR3 is TGTGCCAGCAGTGAAAGCCGGGGTTTGCGTAGTGGAAACACCATATATTTT. Its translation: CASSESRGLRSGNTIYF.

The rearrangement uses TRBV6-1 and TRBJ1-5; the D is unclear. The V gene's germline CDR1 is MNHNS and CDR2 SASEGT. The length of the CDR3 is 15 residues. V lost 7 bases and J lost 2, with 15 bases in between. The CDR3 DNA reads as TGTGCCAGCATGGGTTCGGGGAACGGCAATCAGCCCCAGCATTTT. It translates to CASMGSGNGNQPQHF.

This rearrangement joins TRBV4-3 to TRBJ2-7; TRBD2 agrees at 8 bases. The trim removed 0 bases at V and 6 bases at J, leaving 7 bases unmatched. Germline assignment: CDR1 LGHNA and CDR2 YSLEER. The CDR3 sequence is 15 residues long. The CDR3 is CASSQDHGRAAEQYF. In nucleotides, the CDR3 is TGCGCCAGCAGCCAAGATCACGGGAGGGCGGCCGAGCAGTACTTC.